These 20 T cell receptor beta chains were sequenced from one sample in a study of control samples from healthy donors and cancer patients. This table comes from immunoSEQ multiplex PCR, and its TCRdb copy is limited to in-frame clones, with some not included. The data contain around 150,000 clones, roughly 90% of them singletons. The specimen was blood. Source of these receptors: a man between 25 and 39 years old in good health.

The chain's CDR3 is CASSLDRQGRGYTF. CDR3 nucleotide sequence: TGTGCCAGCAGCTTAGACCGACAGGGACGGGGCTACACCTTC. The chain couples TRBV7-9 to TRBJ1-2; 7 nucleotides match TRBD1. J was trimmed by 8 bases and V by 1 base; bases with no gene match: 7. Per germline, CDR1 SEHNR and CDR2 FQNEAQ (reference sequence). The CDR3 is 14 residues long.

The V gene is TRBV4-1, the J gene TRBJ2-1; 7 bases agree with TRBD2. The CDR3 is made up of 16 amino acids. Germline trimming cut 6 bases from V and 8 bases from J; bases unmatched to any gene: 16. Per germline, CDR1 MGHRA and CDR2 YSYEKL. The CDR3 sequence: CASRKVRGQGGYEQFF. The CDR3 nucleotides are TGCGCCAGCAGAAAAGTACGAGGGCAGGGAGGGTATGAGCAGTTCTTC.

The chain combines TRBV7-3 with TRBJ2-1; 9 nucleotides agree with TRBD2. V lost 5 bases and J lost 5; bases outside the gene matches: 7. This CDR3 spans 15 amino acids. CDR1 and CDR2 from the germline V gene are SGHTA and FQGTGA. The CDR3 loop is CASSPASGVNNEQFF. The CDR3 region has the DNA TGTGCCAGCAGCCCGGCTAGCGGGGTGAACAATGAGCAGTTCTTC. The complete variable domain, with remaining parts taken from reference TRBV7-3 and TRBJ2-1, reads GAGVSQTPSNKVTEKGKYVELRCDPISGHTALYWYRQSLGQGPEFLIYFQGTGAADDSGLPNDRFFAVRPEGSVSTLKIQRTERGDSAVYLCASSPASGVNNEQFFGPGTRLTVL.

The CDR3 coding sequence is TGTGCCAGCAGCTTAGAGCCAGTCACAGATACGCAGTATTTT. Its protein is CASSLEPVTDTQYF. This sequence joins TRBV7-2 and TRBJ2-3; no definite D call. Between the trimmed V and J ends, which lost 1 base and 2 bases, there was a span of 7 bases. Germline V gene lookup returns CDR1 SGHTA and CDR2 FQGNSA. The CDR3 contains 14 residues.

The chain joins TRBV10-3 to TRBJ1-4, with D uncertain. V was pared by 0 bases and J by 1 base, with 6 bases between. The length of the CDR3 is 15 residues. CDR1 is ENHRY and CDR2 is SYGVKD in the germline V gene. Here the CDR3 DNA reads TGTGCCATCAGTGAGTCAAGTGGAACTAATGAAAAACTGTTTTTT. Translated: CAISESSGTNEKLFF.

The chain carries TRBV5-1 and TRBJ2-7; D might be TRBD1 or TRBD2, each matching 6 bases. V lost 4 bases, J lost 3 bases, and 26 bases lay in between. The CDR3 has 18 amino acids. The germline CDR1 and CDR2 sequences are SGHRS and YFSETQ. The CDR3 sequence: CASSGGLPGAIVFYEQYF. The CDR3 nucleotides are TGCGCCAGCAGCGGAGGGCTGCCGGGGGCAATCGTATTCTACGAGCAGTACTTC.

The rearrangement uses TRBV4-1 and TRBJ1-3; D unclear. This CDR3 region has 14 residues. The V end lost 3 bases, the J end lost 4 bases, and 10 bases lay between the germline ends. Germline V lookup: CDR1 MGHRA, CDR2 YSYEKL. CDR3 amino acids: CASSHLDGGNTIYF. The CDR3, as DNA: TGCGCCAGCAGCCACCTGGACGGGGGAAACACCATATATTTT.

The V gene is TRBV4-2, the J gene TRBJ1-4; perhaps TRBD1 as D (6 bases). Germline values: CDR1 LGHNA, CDR2 YNFKEQ. The V gene lost 4 bases and the J gene lost 3 bases, with 9 bases spanning the gap. The CDR3 sequence is 14 residues long. The CDR3 DNA sequence: TGTGCCAGCAGCCCCAGACAGGCTAATGAAAAACTGTTTTTT. It encodes CASSPRQANEKLFF.

The V and J genes are TRBV11-2 and TRBJ1-2; the match to TRBD1 covers 9 bases. Germline V gives CDR1 SGHAT, CDR2 FQNNGV. V shed 0 bases and J 3 bases; nucleotides not matched to a gene: 5. There are 16 residues in the CDR3. The CDR3, as DNA: TGTGCCAGCAGCTTAGAGGGGGACAGGGTGCACTATGGCTACACCTTC. As protein: CASSLEGDRVHYGYTF.

V usage is TRBV7-9 and J usage is TRBJ1-3; D is unclear. Trimming took off 7 bases at V and 0 bases at J, with 16 bases between the two ends. Germline CDR1 and CDR2: SEHNR and FQNEAQ (reference sequence). This CDR3 region has 16 residues. The CDR3 region is CASNPFTEDSGNTIYF. CDR3 DNA: TGTGCCAGCAACCCCTTTACTGAGGACTCTGGAAACACCATATATTTT.

The chain uses TRBV19 and TRBJ1-4; 8 nucleotides align to TRBD1. Germline V gene sequence: CDR1 LNHDA, CDR2 SQIVND (reference sequence). The CDR3 contains 16 residues. The trim removed 7 bases at V and 3 bases at J, leaving 10 bases unmatched. The CDR3: CASTNRGLTANEKLFF. For the CDR3, the DNA is TGTGCCAGTACAAACAGGGGGTTAACGGCTAATGAAAAACTGTTTTTT.

This chain links TRBV11-3 with TRBJ2-2; 9 nucleotides match TRBD1. CDR1 is SGHNT, CDR2 YENEEA, per germline. V was pared by 5 bases and J by 4 bases, with 5 bases of the junction left unmatched. This CDR3 is built from 15 residues. The CDR3 is CASSRDRASTGELFF. For the CDR3, the DNA is TGTGCCAGCAGCCGGGACAGGGCGAGCACCGGGGAGCTGTTTTTT. Drawing the rest from reference TRBV11-3 and TRBJ2-2, the complete variable domain is EAGVVQSPRYKIIEKKQPVAFWCNPISGHNTLYWYLQNLGQGPELLIRYENEEAVDDSQLPKDRFSAERLKGVDSTLKIQPAELGDSAVYLCASSRDRASTGELFFGEGSRLTVL.

V usage is TRBV11-3 and J usage is TRBJ2-7; 11 bases are a match to TRBD2. The germline V gene encodes CDR1 SGHNT and CDR2 YENEEA. This CDR3 contains 15 residues. J gave up 3 bases and V 1 base, and 2 bases lay outside the gene matches. CDR3 sequence reads: CASSLAGTSGYEQYF. DNA of the CDR3: TGTGCCAGCAGCTTAGCAGGGACTAGCGGCTACGAGCAGTACTTC.

This clone was observed a handful of times. This sequence joins TRBV19 and TRBJ1-3, with TRBD1 as a possible D gene (5 bases). This CDR3 is 13 amino acids long. The V end was cut by 7 bases, the J end by 0 bases, with 7 bases between. CDR1 and CDR2 from the germline V gene are LNHDA and SQIVND (reference sequence). CDR3 sequence: CASIGGSGNTIYF. CDR3 nucleotide sequence: TGTGCCAGTATTGGGGGCTCTGGAAACACCATATATTTT.

The chain joins TRBV30 to TRBJ1-4; D remains unclear. V was shortened by 2 bases and J by 7 bases, with 14 bases between the two germline ends. The CDR3 extends over 14 amino acids. Germline CDR1 GTSNPN, CDR2 SVGIG (reference sequence). For the CDR3, the DNA is TGTGCCTGGAGTTCTCTGGAGGGTGGTGAAAAACTGTTTTTT. This translates into CAWSSLEGGEKLFF.

This chain uses TRBV19 with TRBJ2-7; D gene unclear. CDR1 LNHDA and CDR2 SQIVND come from the germline V gene (reference sequence). The CDR3 spans 15 residues. Trimming took 1 base from V and 3 from J, leaving 13 bases between them. CDR3 loop: CASSIVIGDVYEQYF. The CDR3 nucleotides read TGTGCCAGTAGTATAGTGATTGGAGATGTCTACGAGCAGTACTTC.

This clone turned up a few times. The rearrangement links TRBV27 to TRBJ2-7; 11 bases map to TRBD2. The CDR3 runs to 19 residues. V was clipped by 5 bases and J by 1 base; unmatched bases: 16. In germline, CDR1 is MNHEY, CDR2 SMNVEV (reference sequence). The CDR3 DNA is TGTGCCAGCAGTCAGGGACTAGCGGAGCCTCAATCGTTTTCCTACGAGCAGTACTTC. Its translation: CASSQGLAEPQSFSYEQYF.

V is TRBV15 and J is TRBJ1-1; D remains ambiguous. Germline V gene lookup returns CDR1 LNHNV and CDR2 YYDKDF (reference sequence). Trimming removed 1 base at V and 11 bases at J, with 14 bases between. The CDR3 extends over 13 amino acids. CDR3 sequence: CATSRAGGLGAFF. The CDR3 DNA is TGTGCCACCAGCAGAGCAGGAGGCTTAGGGGCTTTCTTT.

CDR3 sequence reads: CASSLSPAARDEQYF. CDR3 in DNA: TGTGCCAGCAGTTTAAGTCCGGCGGCGAGGGACGAGCAGTACTTC. The chain is built from TRBV27 and TRBJ2-7, with D perhaps matching TRBD2 (5 bases). This CDR3 has 15 residues. The germline CDR1 and CDR2 sequences are MNHEY and SMNVEV (reference sequence). V gave up 2 bases and J gave up 5 bases, with 16 bases separating them.

This chain joins TRBV9 and TRBJ1-3; no clear D. Germline assignment: CDR1 SGDLS and CDR2 YYNGEE. The CDR3 spans 15 residues. Trimming took 0 bases from V and 8 from J, leaving 15 bases between them. CDR3 in DNA: TGTGCCAGCAGCGTAGGTGCGGGTGGAGTGGACACCATATATTTT. Translating gives CASSVGAGGVDTIYF.